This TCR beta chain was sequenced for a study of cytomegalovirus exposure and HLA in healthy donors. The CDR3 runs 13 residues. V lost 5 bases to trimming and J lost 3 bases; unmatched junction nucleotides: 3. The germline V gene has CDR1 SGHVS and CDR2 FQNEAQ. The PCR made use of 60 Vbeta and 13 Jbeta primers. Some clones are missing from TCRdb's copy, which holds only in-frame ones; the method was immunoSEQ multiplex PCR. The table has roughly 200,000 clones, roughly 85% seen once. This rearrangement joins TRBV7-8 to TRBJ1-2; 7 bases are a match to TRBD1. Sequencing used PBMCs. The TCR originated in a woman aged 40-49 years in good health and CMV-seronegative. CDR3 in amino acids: CASSRDRDYGYTF. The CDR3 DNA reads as TGTGCCAGCAGCCGAGACAGGGACTATGGCTACACCTTC.